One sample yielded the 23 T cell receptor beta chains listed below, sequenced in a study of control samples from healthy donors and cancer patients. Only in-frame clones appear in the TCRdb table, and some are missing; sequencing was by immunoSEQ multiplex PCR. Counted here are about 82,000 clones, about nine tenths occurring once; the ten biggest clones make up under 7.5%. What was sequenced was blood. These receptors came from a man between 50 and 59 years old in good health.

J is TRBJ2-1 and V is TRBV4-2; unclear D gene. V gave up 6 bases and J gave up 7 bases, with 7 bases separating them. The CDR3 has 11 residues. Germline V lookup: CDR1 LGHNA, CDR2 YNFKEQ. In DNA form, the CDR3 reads TGTGCCAGCAGTAGTGGGAATGAGCAGTTCTTC. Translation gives CASSSGNEQFF.

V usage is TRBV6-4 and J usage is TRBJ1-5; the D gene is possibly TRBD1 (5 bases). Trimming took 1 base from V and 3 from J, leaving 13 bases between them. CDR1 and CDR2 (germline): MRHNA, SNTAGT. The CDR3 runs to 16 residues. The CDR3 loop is CASSDWDGENNQPQHF. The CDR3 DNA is TGTGCCAGCAGTGACTGGGACGGGGAGAACAATCAGCCCCAGCATTTT.

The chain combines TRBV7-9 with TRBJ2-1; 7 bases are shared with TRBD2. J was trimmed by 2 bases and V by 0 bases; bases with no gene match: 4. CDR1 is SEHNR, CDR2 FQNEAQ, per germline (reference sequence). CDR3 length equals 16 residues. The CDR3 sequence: CASSLAVGGTYNEQFF. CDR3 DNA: TGTGCCAGCAGCTTAGCGGTCGGGGGGACCTACAATGAGCAGTTCTTC.

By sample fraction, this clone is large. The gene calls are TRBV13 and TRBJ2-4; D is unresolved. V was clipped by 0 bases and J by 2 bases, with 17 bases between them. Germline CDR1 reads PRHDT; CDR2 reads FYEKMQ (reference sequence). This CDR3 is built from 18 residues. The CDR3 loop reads CASSLGPREKSSKNIQYF. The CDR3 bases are TGTGCCAGCAGCTTAGGCCCACGAGAAAAGTCCTCCAAAAACATTCAGTACTTC.

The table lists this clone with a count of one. CDR3 in amino acids: CASSQDWVYRTGELFF. CDR3 nucleotide sequence: TGTGCCAGCAGCCAAGACTGGGTCTACAGAACCGGGGAGCTGTTTTTT. V usage is TRBV14 and J usage is TRBJ2-2, with no clear D. CDR1 is SGHDN, CDR2 FVKESK, per germline. The length of the CDR3 is 16 residues. V lost 0 bases, J lost 5 bases, and 13 bases lay in between. Looking up the rest from reference TRBV14 and TRBJ2-2 gives the full variable domain: EAGVTQFPSHSVIEKGQTVTLRCDPISGHDNLYWYRRVMGKEIKFLLHFVKESKQDESGMPNNRFLAERTGGTYSTLKVQPAELEDSGVYFCASSQDWVYRTGELFFGEGSRLTVL.

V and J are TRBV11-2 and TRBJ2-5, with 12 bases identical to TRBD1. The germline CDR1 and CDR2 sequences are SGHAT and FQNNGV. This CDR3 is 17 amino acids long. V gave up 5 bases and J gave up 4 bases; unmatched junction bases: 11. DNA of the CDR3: TGTGCCAGCAGCCGGTCCCCCGGGACAGGGGGCGGAGAGACCCAGTACTTC. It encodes CASSRSPGTGGGETQYF.

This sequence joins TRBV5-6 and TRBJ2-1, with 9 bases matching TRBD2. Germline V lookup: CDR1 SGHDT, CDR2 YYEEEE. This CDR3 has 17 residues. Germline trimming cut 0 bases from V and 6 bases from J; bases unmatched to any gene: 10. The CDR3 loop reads CASSLAGGGAQGNEQFF. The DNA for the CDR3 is TGTGCCAGCAGCTTGGCTGGCGGGGGGGCCCAAGGCAATGAGCAGTTCTTC.

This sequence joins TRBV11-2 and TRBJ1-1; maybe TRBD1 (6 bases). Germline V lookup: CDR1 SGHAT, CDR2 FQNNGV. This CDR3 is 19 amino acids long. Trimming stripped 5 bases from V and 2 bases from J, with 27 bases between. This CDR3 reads CASSRRVRGGMGANTEAFF. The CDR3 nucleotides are TGTGCCAGCAGCCGACGGGTCAGGGGTGGGATGGGTGCAAACACTGAAGCTTTCTTT.

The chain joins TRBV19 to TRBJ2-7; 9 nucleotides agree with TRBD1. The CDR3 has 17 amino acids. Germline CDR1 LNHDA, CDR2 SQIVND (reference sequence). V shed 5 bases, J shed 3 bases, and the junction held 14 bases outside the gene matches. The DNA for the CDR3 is TGTGCCAGTAGTGCAGCTCTTAGTTACAGGGGGCTCTACGAGCAGTACTTC. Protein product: CASSAALSYRGLYEQYF. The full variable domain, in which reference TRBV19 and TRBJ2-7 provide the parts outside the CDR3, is DGGITQSPKYLFRKEGQNVTLSCEQNLNHDAMYWYRQDPGQGLRLIYYSQIVNDFQKGDIAEGYSVSREKKESFPLTVTSAQKNPTAFYLCASSAALSYRGLYEQYFGPGTRLTVT.

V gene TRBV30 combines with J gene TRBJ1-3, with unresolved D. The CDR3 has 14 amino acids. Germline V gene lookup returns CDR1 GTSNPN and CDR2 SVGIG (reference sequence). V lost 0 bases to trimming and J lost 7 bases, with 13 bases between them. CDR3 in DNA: TGTGCCTGGAGTGTACTAAGGGCGGGGAACACCATATATTTT. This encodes CAWSVLRAGNTIYF.

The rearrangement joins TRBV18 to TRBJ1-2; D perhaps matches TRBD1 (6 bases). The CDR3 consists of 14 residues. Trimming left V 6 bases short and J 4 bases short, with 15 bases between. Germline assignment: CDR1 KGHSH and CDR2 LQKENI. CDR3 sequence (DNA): TGTGCCAGCTCTCCGCGGCAGGGGTTCTATGGCTACACCTTC. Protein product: CASSPRQGFYGYTF.

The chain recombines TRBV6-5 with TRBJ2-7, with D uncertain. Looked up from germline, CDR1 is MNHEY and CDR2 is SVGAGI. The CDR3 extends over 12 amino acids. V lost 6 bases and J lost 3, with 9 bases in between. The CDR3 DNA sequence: TGTGCCAGCAGGCCGATGATCTACGAGCAGTACTTC. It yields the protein CASRPMIYEQYF.

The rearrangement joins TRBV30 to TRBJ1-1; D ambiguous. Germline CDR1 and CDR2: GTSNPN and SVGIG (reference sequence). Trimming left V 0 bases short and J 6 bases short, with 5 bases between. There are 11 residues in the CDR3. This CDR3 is CAWSVGPEAFF. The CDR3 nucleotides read TGTGCCTGGAGTGTTGGCCCTGAAGCTTTCTTT.

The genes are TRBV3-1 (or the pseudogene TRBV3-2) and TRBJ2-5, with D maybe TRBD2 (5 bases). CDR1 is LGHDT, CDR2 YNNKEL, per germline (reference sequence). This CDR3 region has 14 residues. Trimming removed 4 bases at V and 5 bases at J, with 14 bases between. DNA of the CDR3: TGTGCCAGCAGCCCGTCCGGGCCGGGGGAGACCCAGTACTTC. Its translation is CASSPSGPGETQYF.

This CDR3 is CASSELQETQYF. CDR3 bases: TGTGCCAGCAGTGAGCTCCAAGAGACCCAGTACTTC. The chain uses TRBV25-1 and TRBJ2-5; D not certain. The CDR3 spans 12 residues. Germline assignment: CDR1 MGHDK and CDR2 SYGVNS. The V end was cut by 3 bases, the J end by 1 base, with 3 bases between.

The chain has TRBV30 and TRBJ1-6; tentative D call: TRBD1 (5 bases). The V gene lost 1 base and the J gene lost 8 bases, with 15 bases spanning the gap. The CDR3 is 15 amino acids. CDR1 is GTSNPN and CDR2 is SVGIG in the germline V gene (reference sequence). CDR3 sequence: CAWSDELRGDSPLHF. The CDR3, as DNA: TGTGCCTGGAGTGACGAGTTGAGGGGTGATTCACCCCTCCACTTT.

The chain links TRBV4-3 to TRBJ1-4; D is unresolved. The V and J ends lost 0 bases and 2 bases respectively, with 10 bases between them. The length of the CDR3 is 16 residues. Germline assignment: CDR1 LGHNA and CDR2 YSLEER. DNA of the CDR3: TGCGCCAGCAGCCAAGACTACGGGTGGACTAATGAAAAACTGTTTTTT. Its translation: CASSQDYGWTNEKLFF.

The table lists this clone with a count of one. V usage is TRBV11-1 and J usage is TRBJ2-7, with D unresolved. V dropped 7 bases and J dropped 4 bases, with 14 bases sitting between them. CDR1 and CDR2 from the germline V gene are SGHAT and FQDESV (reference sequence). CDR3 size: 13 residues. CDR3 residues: CASTTLGWYEQYF. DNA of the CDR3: TGTGCCAGCACCACCCTAGGGTGGTACGAGCAGTACTTC.

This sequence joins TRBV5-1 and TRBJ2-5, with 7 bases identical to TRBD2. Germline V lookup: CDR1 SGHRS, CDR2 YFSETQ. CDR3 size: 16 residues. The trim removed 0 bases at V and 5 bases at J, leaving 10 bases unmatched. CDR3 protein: CASSLVGLVPRETQYF. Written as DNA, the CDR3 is TGCGCCAGCAGCTTGGTAGGACTAGTGCCCCGGGAGACCCAGTACTTC.

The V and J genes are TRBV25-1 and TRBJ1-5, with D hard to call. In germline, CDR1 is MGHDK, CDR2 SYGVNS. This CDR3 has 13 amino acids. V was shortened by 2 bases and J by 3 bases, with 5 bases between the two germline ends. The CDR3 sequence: CASSEQDNQPQHF. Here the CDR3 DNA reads TGTGCCAGCAGTGAACAGGACAATCAGCCCCAGCATTTT.

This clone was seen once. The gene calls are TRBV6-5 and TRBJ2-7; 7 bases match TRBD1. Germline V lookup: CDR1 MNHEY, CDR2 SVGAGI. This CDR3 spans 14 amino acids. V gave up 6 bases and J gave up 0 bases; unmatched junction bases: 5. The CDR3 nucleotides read TGTGCCAGCAGCGAGGGACAGATCTCCTACGAGCAGTACTTC. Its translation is CASSEGQISYEQYF.

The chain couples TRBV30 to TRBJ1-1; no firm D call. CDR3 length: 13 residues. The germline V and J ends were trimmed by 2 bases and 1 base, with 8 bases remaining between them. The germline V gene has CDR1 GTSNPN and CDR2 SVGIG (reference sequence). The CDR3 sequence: CAWSRFGNTEAFF. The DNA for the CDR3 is TGTGCCTGGAGTCGCTTCGGGAACACTGAAGCTTTCTTT.

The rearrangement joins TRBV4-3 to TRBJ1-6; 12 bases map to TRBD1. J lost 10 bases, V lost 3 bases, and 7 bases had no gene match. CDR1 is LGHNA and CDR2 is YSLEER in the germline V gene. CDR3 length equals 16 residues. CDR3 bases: TGCGCCAGCAGCCAGGGCCGGGACAGGGGGCTATCACCCCTCCACTTT. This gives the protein CASSQGRDRGLSPLHF.